Shown below are 24 T cell receptor beta chains from a single sample sequenced in a study of neurological immune-mediated disorders. One entry per CDR3 protein results from TCRdb running MiXCR on the 5' RACE reads. The repertoire holds around 71,000 distinct CDR3 sequences, with roughly an eighth as singletons. Regarding time point: longitudinal time-point 1 (baseline). The sample comprised PBMCs. All receptors derive from a female donor with HTLV-1-associated myelopathy (HAM/TSP).

This clonotype was found many times. The junction departs from germline at one end; a sequencing error may be responsible. The V call is TRBV15, the J call TRBJ1-5; 9 bases line up with TRBD1. The CDR3 has 19 amino acids. The V gene's germline CDR1 is LNHNV and CDR2 YYDKDF (reference sequence). The CDR3 nucleotides are TGTGCTACCAGCAGAAAACGCCGGACAGGGGTCCTCTGCTATCAGCCCCAGCATTTT. Translated, it gives CATSRKRRTGVLCYQPQHF.

This clonotype was seen many times. The rearrangement links TRBV29-1 to TRBJ2-2; D is perhaps TRBD1 (6 bases). The CDR3 totals 13 residues. Deletions cut 4 bases from V and 7 bases from J, with 13 bases between. Germline-derived CDR1 and CDR2 are SQVTM and ANQGSEA. The CDR3 sequence: CSVGQGRGGELFF. CDR3 DNA sequence: TGCAGCGTTGGGCAAGGCAGGGGCGGGGAGCTGTTTTTT.

This clonotype has ten or more counts. The V call is TRBV24-1, the J call TRBJ2-3; TRBD1 agrees at 8 bases. V gave up 6 bases and J gave up 4 bases; unmatched junction bases: 8. Looked up from germline, CDR1 is KGHDR and CDR2 is SFDVKD. The CDR3 spans 15 residues. CDR3: CATSPRQGNADTQYF. DNA of the CDR3: TGTGCCACCAGTCCCCGACAGGGGAACGCAGATACGCAGTATTTT.

This clonotype was detected many times. The chain links TRBV11-2 to TRBJ2-7; the D call may be TRBD1 or TRBD2 (5 bases each). The CDR3 has 15 residues. The V and J ends lost 1 base and 1 base respectively, with 11 bases between them. Germline V gene lookup returns CDR1 SGHAT and CDR2 FQNNGV. CDR3 amino acids: CASSLALEGSYEQYF. The DNA of the CDR3 is TGTGCCAGCAGCTTAGCTCTTGAGGGGTCCTACGAGCAGTACTTC.

The gene calls are TRBV14 and TRBJ2-1; D gene uncertain. Looked up from germline, CDR1 is SGHDN and CDR2 is FVKESK. The ends were cut back, 1 base at V and 5 bases at J, with 9 bases in the middle. This CDR3 is built from 14 residues. The CDR3 sequence is CASSQGAVHNEQFF. CDR3 bases: TGTGCCAGCAGCCAAGGGGCGGTACACAATGAGCAGTTCTTC. The whole variable domain, remainder taken from reference TRBV14 and TRBJ2-1, is EAGVTQFPSHSVIEKGQTVTLRCDPISGHDNLYWYRRVMGKEIKFLLHFVKESKQDESGMPNNRFLAERTGGTYSTLKVQPAELEDSGVYFCASSQGAVHNEQFFGPGTRLTVL.

This clonotype was seen repeatedly, ten times or more. This chain links TRBV12-3 or TRBV12-4 with TRBJ2-1, with no clear D. This CDR3 has 13 residues. V was cut by 3 bases and J by 5 bases, with 8 bases left in between. Written as DNA, the CDR3 is TGTGCCAGCAGTTTCGTCCCAAACAATGAGCAGTTCTTC. Its protein product is CASSFVPNNEQFF.

The sample holds many counts of this clonotype. The chain couples TRBV20-1 to TRBJ2-1; TRBD2 might be the D (6 bases). This CDR3 is 10 amino acids long. Trimming took 3 bases from V and 10 from J, leaving 7 bases between them. Germline V gives CDR1 DFQATT, CDR2 SNEGSKA (reference sequence). DNA of the CDR3: TGCAGTGCTAGGGGACTCGAGCAGTTCTTC. It is translated as CSARGLEQFF.

This clonotype was detected many times. The chain recombines TRBV2 with TRBJ2-3, with unresolved D. Per the germline V gene, CDR1 is SNHLY and CDR2 is FYNNEI. Deletions cut 10 bases from V and 0 bases from J, with 17 bases between. This CDR3 comprises 15 residues. The CDR3 spells CATTRLGTSTDTQYF. Here the CDR3 DNA reads TGTGCCACCACCCGGCTCGGAACGAGCACAGATACGCAGTATTTT.

Many counts were recorded for this clonotype. V gene TRBV5-1 combines with J gene TRBJ1-5; D is perhaps TRBD1 (5 bases). Between the trimmed V and J ends, which lost 4 bases and 5 bases, there was a span of 13 bases. Germline loops: CDR1 SGHRS, CDR2 YFSETQ. The length of the CDR3 is 14 residues. Here the CDR3 DNA reads TGCGCCAGCAGCGTGGGACTTGGTGATCAGCCCCAGCATTTT. Translated: CASSVGLGDQPQHF.

The V call is TRBV2, the J call TRBJ1-5; a possible D gene is TRBD1 (5 bases). Germline CDR1 is SNHLY and CDR2 is FYNNEI. CDR3 length equals 15 residues. V shed 6 bases and J shed 6 bases, with 18 bases lying between them. This CDR3 is CASSPIGREVQPQHF. CDR3 sequence (DNA): TGTGCCAGCAGCCCAATCGGCAGGGAGGTTCAGCCCCAGCATTTT.

With regard to this clonotype: This may be a read error, as it is one base from a much larger clone. J is TRBJ2-2 and V is TRBV5-5; the D gene is possibly TRBD2 (5 bases). CDR3 size: 16 residues. CDR1 is SGHKS and CDR2 is YYEKEE in the germline V gene (reference sequence). The CDR3 sequence is CASSPNIGRNTWELFF. CDR3 coding DNA: TGTGCCAGCAGCCCGAACATTGGGAGAAACACCTGGGAGCTGTTTTTT.

This clonotype was seen repeatedly, ten times or more. Its ends do not fully match the called genes, so a read error is possible. The rearrangement links TRBV15 to TRBJ2-7, with a weak D call TRBD1 (10 bases). Germline V gene data show CDR1 as LNHNV and CDR2 as YYDKDF (reference sequence). The CDR3 is made up of 16 amino acids. The CDR3 here is CATSRAGGQGTYEQYF. CDR3 DNA sequence: TGTGCTACCAGCAGAGCGGGGGGACAGGGGACGTACGAGCAGTACTTC.

At least ten counts were recorded for this clonotype. The chain couples TRBV10-3 to TRBJ2-7; unclear D gene. Germline CDR1 reads ENHRY; CDR2 reads SYGVKD. The CDR3 runs 12 residues. Trimming pared 8 bases from V and 0 bases from J, leaving 8 bases between. For the CDR3, the DNA is TGTGCCATCCGGGCGGACTCCTACGAGCAGTACTTC. Its protein is CAIRADSYEQYF.

This clonotype was seen many times. The chain is built from TRBV20-1 and TRBJ2-1; D is uncertain. CDR3 length equals 12 residues. Germline V gives CDR1 DFQATT, CDR2 SNEGSKA (reference sequence). Trimming took 3 bases from V and 6 from J, leaving 9 bases between them. The CDR3 sequence: CSARGDSNEQFF. The CDR3 region has the DNA TGCAGTGCTAGGGGTGATAGCAATGAGCAGTTCTTC.

This clonotype was seen repeatedly, ten times or more. The chain couples TRBV29-1 to TRBJ2-7; D gene uncertain. V shed 5 bases and J shed 2 bases, with 10 bases lying between them. The CDR3 is 12 amino acids. Germline V lookup: CDR1 SQVTM, CDR2 ANQGSEA. As DNA, the CDR3 is TGCAGCGTTCGCGACAAGACCTACGAGCAGTACTTC. Protein product: CSVRDKTYEQYF.

This clonotype was found a few times. V is TRBV18 and J is TRBJ1-5; a weak D match, TRBD1 (6 bases). CDR3 length: 13 amino acids. The V gene lost 0 bases and the J gene lost 13 bases, with 13 bases spanning the gap. Germline V gives CDR1 KGHSH, CDR2 LQKENI. CDR3 sequence: CASSPPFQGNQHF. Written as DNA, the CDR3 is TGTGCCAGCTCACCACCTTTTCAGGGGAATCAGCATTTT.

This clonotype has ten or more counts. This sequence joins TRBV12-3 or TRBV12-4 and TRBJ2-3, with unresolved D. V was clipped by 4 bases and J by 3 bases, with 11 bases between them. The CDR3 has 14 amino acids. The CDR3 reads CASSSPRSTDTQYF. CDR3 coding DNA: TGTGCCAGCAGTTCCCCTCGTTCGACAGATACGCAGTATTTT.

This clonotype was observed a handful of times. This chain connects TRBV30 to TRBJ1-1, with D hard to call. The CDR3 runs to 14 residues. Germline V gives CDR1 GTSNPN, CDR2 SVGIG (reference sequence). V gave up 5 bases and J gave up 0 bases, with 13 bases separating them. The CDR3 sequence is CAWHKGWVNTEAFF. The CDR3 DNA sequence: TGTGCCTGGCATAAGGGTTGGGTGAACACTGAAGCTTTCTTT. Based on the CDR3 plus reference TRBV30 and TRBJ1-1, the full variable domain is SQTIHQWPATLVQPVGSPLSLECTVEGTSNPNLYWYRQAAGRGLQLLFYSVGIGQISSEVPQNLSASRPQDRQFILSSKKLLLSDSGFYLCAWHKGWVNTEAFFGQGTRLTVV.

There are a few counts of this clonotype. The chain uses TRBV6-1 and TRBJ1-5; D not resolved. Germline CDR1 is MNHNS and CDR2 is SASEGT. Trimming removed 9 bases at V and 4 bases at J, with 19 bases between. The CDR3 runs to 15 residues. The CDR3 nucleotides are TGTGCCAGTGGGAGGAGGTGGATTGGTAATCAGCCCCAGCATTTT. Translating it yields CASGRRWIGNQPQHF.

This clonotype was observed at least ten times. The CDR3, as DNA: TGCGCCAGCAGCTTGATGCCTAGCGCAGATACGCAGTATTTT. It specifies CASSLMPSADTQYF. The chain uses TRBV5-1 and TRBJ2-3; D is perhaps TRBD2 (6 bases). V dropped 1 base and J dropped 4 bases, with 10 bases sitting between them. This CDR3 spans 14 amino acids. The germline V gene encodes CDR1 SGHRS and CDR2 YFSETQ.

The rearrangement uses TRBV5-1 and TRBJ1-4; 9 nucleotides align to TRBD1. This CDR3 has 15 residues. From germline, CDR1 is SGHRS and CDR2 YFSETQ. The junction had 4 bases not matched to a gene; V was cut back by 7 bases and J by 0 bases. The CDR3 nucleotides read TGCGCCAGCGGGACAGGGACGGCAACTAATGAAAAACTGTTTTTT. It encodes CASGTGTATNEKLFF. Full variable domain (missing parts from reference TRBV5-1 and TRBJ1-4): KAGVTQTPRYLIKTRGQQVTLSCSPISGHRSVSWYQQTPGQGLQFLFEYFSETQRNKGNFPGRFSGRQFSNSRSEMNVSTLELGDSALYLCASGTGTATNEKLFFGSGTQLSVL.

This clonotype showed up many times. The CDR3 DNA is TGTGCCAGCAGCAAACGGGACAGGGGAAGCGAGCAGTACTTC. Translation gives CASSKRDRGSEQYF. The chain joins TRBV7-8 to TRBJ2-7, with 10 bases aligning to TRBD1. Germline lookup yields CDR1 SGHVS and CDR2 FQNEAQ. This CDR3 contains 14 residues. V lost 5 bases and J lost 6; bases outside the gene matches: 7.

This clonotype was picked up many times. The CDR3 coding sequence is TGTGCTAGTGGTCCCACAGCAATAGGTCAGCCCCAGCATTTT. Its protein product is CASGPTAIGQPQHF. The rearrangement uses TRBV12-5 and TRBJ1-5; D unclear. The CDR3 consists of 14 residues. CDR1 is LGHNT and CDR2 is FRNRAP in the germline V gene. Trimming shortened V by 5 bases and J by 6 bases, and 14 bases separated the two germline ends.

This clonotype appeared many times. The rearrangement uses TRBV5-5 and TRBJ1-6; D not certain. Deletions cut 0 bases from V and 9 bases from J, with 7 bases between. The CDR3 totals 13 residues. The germline V gene has CDR1 SGHKS and CDR2 YYEKEE (reference sequence). The CDR3 DNA sequence: TGTGCCAGCAGCTTGGTCCTTGGTTCACCCCTCCACTTT. This codes for CASSLVLGSPLHF.